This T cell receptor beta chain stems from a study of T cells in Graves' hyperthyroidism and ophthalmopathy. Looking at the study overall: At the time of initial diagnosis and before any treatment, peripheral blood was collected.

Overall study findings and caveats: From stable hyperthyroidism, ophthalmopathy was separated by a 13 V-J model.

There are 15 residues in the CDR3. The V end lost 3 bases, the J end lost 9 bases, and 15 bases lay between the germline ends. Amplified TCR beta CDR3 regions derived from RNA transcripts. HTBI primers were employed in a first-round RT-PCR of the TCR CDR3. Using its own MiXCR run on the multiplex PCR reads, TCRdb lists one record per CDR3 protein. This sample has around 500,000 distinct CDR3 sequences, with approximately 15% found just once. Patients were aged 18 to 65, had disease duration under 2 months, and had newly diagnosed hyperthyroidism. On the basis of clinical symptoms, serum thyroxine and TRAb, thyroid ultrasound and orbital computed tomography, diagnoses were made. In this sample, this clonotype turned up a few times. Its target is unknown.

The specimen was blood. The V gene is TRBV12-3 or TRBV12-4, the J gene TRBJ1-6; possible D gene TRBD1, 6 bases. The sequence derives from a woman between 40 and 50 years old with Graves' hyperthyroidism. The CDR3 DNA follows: TGTGCCAGCAGTTTGCATGGGGGCAATAGTTCACCCCTCCACTTT. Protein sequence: CASSLHGGNSSPLHF.